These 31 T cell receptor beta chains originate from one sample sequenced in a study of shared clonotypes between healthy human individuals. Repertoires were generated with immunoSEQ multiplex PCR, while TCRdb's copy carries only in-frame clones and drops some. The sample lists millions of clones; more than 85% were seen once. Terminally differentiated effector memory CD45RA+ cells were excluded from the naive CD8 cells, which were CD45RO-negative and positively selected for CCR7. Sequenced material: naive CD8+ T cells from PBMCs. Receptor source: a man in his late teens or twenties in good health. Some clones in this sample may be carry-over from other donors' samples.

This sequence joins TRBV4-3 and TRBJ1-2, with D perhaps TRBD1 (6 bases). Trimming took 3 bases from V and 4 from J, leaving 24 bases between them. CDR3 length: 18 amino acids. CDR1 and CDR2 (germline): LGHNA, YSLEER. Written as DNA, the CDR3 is TGCGCCAGCAGCCAGGATATGGGATACAGGGCTTATGCCTATGGCTACACCTTC. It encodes CASSQDMGYRAYAYGYTF.

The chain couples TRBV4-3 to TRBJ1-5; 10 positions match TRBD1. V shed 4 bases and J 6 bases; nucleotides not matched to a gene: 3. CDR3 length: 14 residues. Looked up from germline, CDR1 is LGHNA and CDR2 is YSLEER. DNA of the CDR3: TGCGCCAGCAGCCCCGACAGGGGGCTTCAGCCCCAGCATTTT. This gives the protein CASSPDRGLQPQHF.

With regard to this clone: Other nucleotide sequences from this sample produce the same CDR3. The CDR3 coding sequence is TGTGCCTGGCGGAGGTTAGCCTACAATGAGCAGTTCTTC. Translating gives CAWRRLAYNEQFF. The chain recombines TRBV30 with TRBJ2-1; D may be TRBD2 (5 bases). Per germline, CDR1 GTSNPN and CDR2 SVGIG (reference sequence). V lost 5 bases and J lost 2, with 10 bases in between. This CDR3 region has 13 residues. Full variable domain (outside the CDR3, taken from reference TRBV30 and TRBJ2-1): SQTIHQWPATLVQPVGSPLSLECTVEGTSNPNLYWYRQAAGRGLQLLFYSVGIGQISSEVPQNLSASRPQDRQFILSSKKLLLSDSGFYLCAWRRLAYNEQFFGPGTRLTVL.

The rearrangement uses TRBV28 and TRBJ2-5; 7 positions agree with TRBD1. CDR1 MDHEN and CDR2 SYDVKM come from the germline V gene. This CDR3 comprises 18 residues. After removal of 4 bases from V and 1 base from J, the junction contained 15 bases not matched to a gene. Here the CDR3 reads CASSWAEQGTAPQETQYF. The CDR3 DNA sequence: TGTGCCAGCAGTTGGGCGGAACAGGGGACAGCCCCCCAAGAGACCCAGTACTTC.

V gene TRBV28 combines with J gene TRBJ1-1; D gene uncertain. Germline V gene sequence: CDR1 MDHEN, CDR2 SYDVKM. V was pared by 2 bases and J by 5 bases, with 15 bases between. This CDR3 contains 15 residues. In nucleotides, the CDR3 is TGTGCCAGCAGTTTAGGTAGGGAAAGAGAAACTGAAGCTTTCTTT. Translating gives CASSLGRERETEAFF.

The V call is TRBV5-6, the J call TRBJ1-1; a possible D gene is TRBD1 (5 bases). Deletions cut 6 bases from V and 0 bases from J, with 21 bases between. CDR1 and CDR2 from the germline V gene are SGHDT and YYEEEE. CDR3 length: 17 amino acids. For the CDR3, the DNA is TGTGCCAGCACCCCTGGTCGGGGCCCACCCATGAACACTGAAGCTTTCTTT. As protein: CASTPGRGPPMNTEAFF.

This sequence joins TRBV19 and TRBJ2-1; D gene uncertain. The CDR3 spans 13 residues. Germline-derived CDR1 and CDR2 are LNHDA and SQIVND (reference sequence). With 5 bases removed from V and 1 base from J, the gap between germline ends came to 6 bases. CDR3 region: CASSLRSYNEQFF. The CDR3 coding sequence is TGTGCCAGTAGTTTGAGGTCCTACAATGAGCAGTTCTTC.

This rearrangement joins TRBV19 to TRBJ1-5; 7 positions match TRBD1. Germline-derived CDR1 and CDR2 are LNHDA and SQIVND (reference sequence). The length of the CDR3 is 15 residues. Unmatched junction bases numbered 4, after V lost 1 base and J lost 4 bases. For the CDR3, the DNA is TGTGCCAGTAGTATAGTGGACAGGCGGAATCAGCCCCAGCATTTT. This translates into CASSIVDRRNQPQHF.

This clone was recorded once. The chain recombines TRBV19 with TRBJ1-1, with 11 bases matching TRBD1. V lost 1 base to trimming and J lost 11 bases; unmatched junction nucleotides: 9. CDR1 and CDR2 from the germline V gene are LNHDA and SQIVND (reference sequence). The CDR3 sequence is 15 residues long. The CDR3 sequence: CASSIGYRTGGWAFF. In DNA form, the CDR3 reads TGTGCCAGTAGTATAGGATACCGGACAGGGGGCTGGGCTTTCTTT.

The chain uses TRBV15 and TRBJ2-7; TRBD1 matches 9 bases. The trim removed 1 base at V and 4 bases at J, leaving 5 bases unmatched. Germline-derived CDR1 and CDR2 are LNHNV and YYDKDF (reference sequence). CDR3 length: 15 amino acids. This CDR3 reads CATSRGDRDWYEQYF. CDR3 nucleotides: TGTGCCACCAGCAGAGGGGACAGGGATTGGTACGAGCAGTACTTC.

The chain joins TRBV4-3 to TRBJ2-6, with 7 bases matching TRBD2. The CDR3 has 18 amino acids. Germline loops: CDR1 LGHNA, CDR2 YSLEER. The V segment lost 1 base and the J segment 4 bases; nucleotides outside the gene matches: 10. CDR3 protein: CASSQGVAGASGANVLTF. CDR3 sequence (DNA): TGCGCCAGCAGCCAAGGAGTTGCGGGAGCGTCCGGGGCCAACGTCCTGACTTTC.

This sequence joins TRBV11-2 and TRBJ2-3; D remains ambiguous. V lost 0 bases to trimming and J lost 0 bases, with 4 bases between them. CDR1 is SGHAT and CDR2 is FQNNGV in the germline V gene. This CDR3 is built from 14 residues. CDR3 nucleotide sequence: TGTGCCAGCAGCTTAGAGCCTAGCACAGATACGCAGTATTTT. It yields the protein CASSLEPSTDTQYF.

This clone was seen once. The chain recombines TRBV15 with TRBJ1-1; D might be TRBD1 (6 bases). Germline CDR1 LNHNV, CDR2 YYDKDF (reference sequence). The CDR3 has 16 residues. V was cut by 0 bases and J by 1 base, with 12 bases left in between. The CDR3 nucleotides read TGTGCCACCAGCAGAGATTCCAGGGGACGGAACACTGAAGCTTTCTTT. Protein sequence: CATSRDSRGRNTEAFF.

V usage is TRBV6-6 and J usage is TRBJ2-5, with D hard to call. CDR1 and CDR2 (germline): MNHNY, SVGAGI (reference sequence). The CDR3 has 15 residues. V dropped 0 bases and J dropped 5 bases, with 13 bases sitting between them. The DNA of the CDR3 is TGTGCCAGCAGTTACTCGAGCGACCCCTGGGAGACCCAGTACTTC. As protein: CASSYSSDPWETQYF.

The CDR3: CASSLTLGQGARYGYTF. CDR3 DNA sequence: TGTGCCAGCAGTTTAACCTTGGGACAGGGGGCGAGGTATGGCTACACCTTC. J is TRBJ1-2 and V is TRBV27, with TRBD1 matching 12 bases. The V and J ends lost 2 bases and 5 bases, in that order; junction bases with no gene match: 9. The germline gives CDR1 MNHEY, CDR2 SMNVEV (reference sequence). The CDR3 is 17 amino acids.

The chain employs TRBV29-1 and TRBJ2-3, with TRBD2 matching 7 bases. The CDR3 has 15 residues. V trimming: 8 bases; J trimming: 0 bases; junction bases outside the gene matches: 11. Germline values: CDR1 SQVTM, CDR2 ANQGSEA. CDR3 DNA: TGCAGCACCAAAGTAGCGGGCTTTAGCACAGATACGCAGTATTTT. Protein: CSTKVAGFSTDTQYF.

The CDR3 DNA reads TGCGCCAGCAGCTTAACCGGGACGGGGTCCTACGAGCAGTACTTC. Encoded protein: CASSLTGTGSYEQYF. V is TRBV4-1 and J is TRBJ2-7, with D perhaps being TRBD1 or TRBD2 (5 bases each). The germline V gene has CDR1 MGHRA and CDR2 YSYEKL. V lost 5 bases and J lost 1, with 15 bases in between. The CDR3 is 15 residues long.

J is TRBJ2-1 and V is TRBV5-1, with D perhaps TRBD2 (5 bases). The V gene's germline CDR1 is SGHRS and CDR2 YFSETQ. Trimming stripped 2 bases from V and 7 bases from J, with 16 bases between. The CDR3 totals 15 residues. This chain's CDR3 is CASSFQSGPGNEQFF. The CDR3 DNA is TGCGCCAGCAGCTTCCAAAGCGGCCCCGGGAATGAGCAGTTCTTC.

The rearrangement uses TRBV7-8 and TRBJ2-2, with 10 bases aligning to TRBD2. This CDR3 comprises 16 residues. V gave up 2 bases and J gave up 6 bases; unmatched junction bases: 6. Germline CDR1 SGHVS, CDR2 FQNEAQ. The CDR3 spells CASSLLTSGVPGELFF. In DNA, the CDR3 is TGTGCCAGCAGCTTACTTACTAGCGGGGTCCCCGGGGAGCTGTTTTTT. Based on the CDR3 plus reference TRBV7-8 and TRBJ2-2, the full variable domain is GAGVSQSPRYKVAKRGQDVALRCDPISGHVSLFWYQQALGQGPEFLTYFQNEAQLDKSGLPSDRFFAERPEGSVSTLKIQRTQQEDSAVYLCASSLLTSGVPGELFFGEGSRLTVL.

The CDR3 coding sequence is TGTGCCAGCAGAACCGGGACCGATCACAATGAGCAGTTCTTC. Translating it yields CASRTGTDHNEQFF. This chain connects TRBV28 to TRBJ2-1; D possibly uses TRBD1 or TRBD2 (5 bases each). This CDR3 comprises 14 residues. With 6 bases removed from V and 5 bases from J, the gap between germline ends came to 14 bases. CDR1 is MDHEN, CDR2 SYDVKM, per germline.

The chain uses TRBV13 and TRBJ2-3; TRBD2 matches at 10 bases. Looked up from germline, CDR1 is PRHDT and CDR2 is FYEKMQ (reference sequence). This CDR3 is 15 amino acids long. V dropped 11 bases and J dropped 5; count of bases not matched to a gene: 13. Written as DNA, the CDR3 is TGTGCCTTCCCGGGGCTAGCGGGAGAAAGAGATACGCAGTATTTT. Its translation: CAFPGLAGERDTQYF.

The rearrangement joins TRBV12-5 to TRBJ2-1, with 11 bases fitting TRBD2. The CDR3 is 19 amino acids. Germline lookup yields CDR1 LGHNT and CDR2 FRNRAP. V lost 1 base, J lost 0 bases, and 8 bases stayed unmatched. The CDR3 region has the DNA TGTGCTAGTGGTTTGGATGGACTAGCGGGCGCTAGCTCCTACAATGAGCAGTTCTTC. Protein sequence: CASGLDGLAGASSYNEQFF.

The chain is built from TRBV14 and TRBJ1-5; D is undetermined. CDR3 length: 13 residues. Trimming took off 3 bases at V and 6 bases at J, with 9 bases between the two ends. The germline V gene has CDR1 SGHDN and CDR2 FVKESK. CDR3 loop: CASSQGFSQPQHF. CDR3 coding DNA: TGTGCCAGCAGCCAGGGCTTTTCTCAGCCCCAGCATTTT.

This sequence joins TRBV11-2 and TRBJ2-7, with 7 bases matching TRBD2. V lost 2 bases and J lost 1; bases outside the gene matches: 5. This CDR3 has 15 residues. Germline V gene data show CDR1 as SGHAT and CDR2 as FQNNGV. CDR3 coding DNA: TGTGCCAGCAGCTTAAGCGGGGAACCGTCCTACGAGCAGTACTTC. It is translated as CASSLSGEPSYEQYF.

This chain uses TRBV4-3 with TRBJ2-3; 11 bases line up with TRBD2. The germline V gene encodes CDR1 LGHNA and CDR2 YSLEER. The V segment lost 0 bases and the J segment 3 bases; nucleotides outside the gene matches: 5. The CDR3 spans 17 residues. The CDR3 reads CASSQDQTSGETDTQYF. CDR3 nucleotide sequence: TGCGCCAGCAGCCAAGATCAGACTAGCGGGGAAACAGATACGCAGTATTTT.

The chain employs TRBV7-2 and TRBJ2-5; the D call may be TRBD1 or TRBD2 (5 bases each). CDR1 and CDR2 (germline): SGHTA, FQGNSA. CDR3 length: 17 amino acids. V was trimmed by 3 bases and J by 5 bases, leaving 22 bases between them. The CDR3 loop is CASSFNPRDPHGETQYF. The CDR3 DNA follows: TGTGCCAGCAGCTTCAACCCCCGGGACCCTCATGGGGAGACCCAGTACTTC.

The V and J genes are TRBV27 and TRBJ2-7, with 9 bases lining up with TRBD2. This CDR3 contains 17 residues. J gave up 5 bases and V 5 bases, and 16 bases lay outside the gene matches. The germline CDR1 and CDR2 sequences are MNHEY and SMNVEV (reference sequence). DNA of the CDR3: TGTGCCAGCAGTCCACTGTCACCTAGCGGGATTTCGGACGAGCAGTACTTC. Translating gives CASSPLSPSGISDEQYF.

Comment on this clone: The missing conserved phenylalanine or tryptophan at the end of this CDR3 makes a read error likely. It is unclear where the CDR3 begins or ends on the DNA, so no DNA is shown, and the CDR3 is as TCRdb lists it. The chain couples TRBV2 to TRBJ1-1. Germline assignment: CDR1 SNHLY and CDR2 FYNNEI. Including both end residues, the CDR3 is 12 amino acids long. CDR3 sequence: CASSGYLDGGSI.

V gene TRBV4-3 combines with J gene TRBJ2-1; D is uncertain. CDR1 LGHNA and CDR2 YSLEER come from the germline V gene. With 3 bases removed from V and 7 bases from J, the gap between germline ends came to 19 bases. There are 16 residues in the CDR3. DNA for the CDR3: TGCGCCAGCAGCCATGTAAACTCGGCCGTGGCGAATGAGCAGTTCTTC. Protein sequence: CASSHVNSAVANEQFF.

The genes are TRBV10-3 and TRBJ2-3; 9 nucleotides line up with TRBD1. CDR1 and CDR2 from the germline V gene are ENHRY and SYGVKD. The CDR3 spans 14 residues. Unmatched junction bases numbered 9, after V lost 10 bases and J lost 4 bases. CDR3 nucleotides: TGTGCCACCGAGGGGACAGGGTGGGCAGATACGCAGTATTTT. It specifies CATEGTGWADTQYF.

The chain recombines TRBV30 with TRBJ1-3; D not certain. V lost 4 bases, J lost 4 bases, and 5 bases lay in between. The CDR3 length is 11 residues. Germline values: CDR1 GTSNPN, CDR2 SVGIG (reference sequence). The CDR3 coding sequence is TGTGCCTGGAAGGGCGGAAACACCATATATTTT. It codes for CAWKGGNTIYF.